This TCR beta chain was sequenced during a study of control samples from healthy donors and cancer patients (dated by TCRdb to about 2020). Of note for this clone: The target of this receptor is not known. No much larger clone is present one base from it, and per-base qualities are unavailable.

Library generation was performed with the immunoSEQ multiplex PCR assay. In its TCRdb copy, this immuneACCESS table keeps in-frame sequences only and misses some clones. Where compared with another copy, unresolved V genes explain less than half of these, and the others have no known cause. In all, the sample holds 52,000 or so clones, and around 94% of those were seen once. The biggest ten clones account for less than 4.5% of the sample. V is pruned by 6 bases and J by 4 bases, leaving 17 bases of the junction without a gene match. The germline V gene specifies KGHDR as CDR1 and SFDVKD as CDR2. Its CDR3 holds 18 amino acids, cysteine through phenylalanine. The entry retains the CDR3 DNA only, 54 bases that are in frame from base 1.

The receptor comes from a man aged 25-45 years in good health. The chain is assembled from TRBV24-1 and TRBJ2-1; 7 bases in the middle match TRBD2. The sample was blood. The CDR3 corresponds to CATSTTGQRAGPYNEQFF. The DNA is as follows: TGTGCCACCAGTACTACGGGCCAAAGAGCGGGACCTTACAATGAGCAGTTCTTC.